The 13 T cell receptor beta chains in this list originate from one sample, sequenced in a study of tissue T cells after allogeneic stem cell transplantation. The time point is: mouse harvest day 14 after allogeneic transplant. Mouse grafts combined 10^7 T-cell-depleted bone marrow cells with 10^6 splenic CD5+ T cells. The protocol was immunoSEQ multiplex PCR, while the TCRdb copy is restricted to in-frame clones and leaves out a portion. The repertoire includes fewer than 10,000 clones, approximately 34% of them detected once, and over 2.5% sits in the top ten. The source material was skin. The receptors were gathered from a female BALB/c mouse given C57BL/6 T cells with graft-versus-host disease after an allogeneic hematopoietic cell transplant.

In regard to this clone: Mouse germline and gene names are used. With the read ending 1 residue before the CDR3 end, the germline J gene is used to fill in that end. The chain uses TRBV1 and TRBJ1-5; D gene uncertain. The CDR3 covers 16 residues. Germline assignment: CDR1 NSQYPW and CDR2 LRSPGD (reference sequence). V dropped 0 bases and J dropped 0 bases, with 9 bases sitting between them. CDR3 sequence: CTCSADQRYNNQAPLF. The CDR3 DNA, read in part, is TGCACCTGCAGTGCAGATCAGAGATATAACAACCAGGCTCCGCTT.

This clone has only a few counts. Genes and germline are mouse. The read comes to an end 1 residue before the CDR3 does, leaving the germline J gene to fill in the end. The rearrangement links TRBV12-2 to TRBJ1-3; 11 nucleotides match TRBD1. The junction had 2 bases not matched to a gene; V was cut back by 0 bases and J by 2 bases. The CDR3 runs 16 residues. Per the germline V gene, CDR1 is SGHLS and CDR2 is HYDKME. The covered CDR3 bases are TGTGCCAGCTCTCTCCCGGACAGGGGGCCTGGAAATACGCTCTAT. Amino acid sequence: CASSLPDRGPGNTLY. In full, the CDR3 reads CASSLPDRGPGNTLYF.

This clone is medium-sized in the sample. Gene labels here are mouse ones. The read falls 1 residue short of the CDR3 end, and the missing part is taken from the germline J gene. This chain connects TRBV26 to TRBJ2-7; 8 nucleotides match TRBD1. Germline loops: CDR1 KGHPV, CDR2 FQNQEV (reference sequence). This CDR3 comprises 12 residues. Trimming took 4 bases from V and 6 from J; bases not matched to a gene: 2. CDR3 bases read: TGTGCCAGCAGTCGGACAGGGAGTGAACAGTAC. As protein: CASSRTGSEQY. The CDR3 as a whole reads CASSRTGSEQYF. Together with reference TRBV26 and TRBJ2-7, the CDR3 gives the full variable domain: NSKVIQTPRYLVKGQGQKAKMRCIPEKGHPVVFWYQQNKNNEFKFLINFQNQEVLQQIDMTEKRFSAECPSNSPCSLEIQSSEAGDSALYLCASSRTGSEQYFGPGTRLTVL.

In the case of this clone: Germline and genes: mouse. The CDR3 is cut off 1 residue early in the read; its end comes from the germline J gene. The chain employs TRBV26 and TRBJ2-4, with a tentative D call TRBD2 (6 bases). Germline CDR1 KGHPV, CDR2 FQNQEV (reference sequence). This CDR3 is 16 amino acids long. Between the trimmed V and J ends, which lost 1 base and 1 base, there was a span of 12 bases. The covered CDR3 bases are TGTGCCAGCAGTCTGTATACGGGGGGAGGTCAAAACACCTTGTAC. This sequence encodes CASSLYTGGGQNTLY. The entire CDR3 is CASSLYTGGGQNTLYF.

This clone appeared a few times. Mouse gene names apply. Read data end 1 residue before the CDR3 end; the end is taken from the germline J gene. The chain uses TRBV26 and TRBJ2-5, with D hard to call. The CDR3 consists of 13 residues. V was clipped by 3 bases and J by 5 bases, with 9 bases between them. The germline V gene has CDR1 KGHPV and CDR2 FQNQEV (reference sequence). The CDR3: CASSLRVRDTQYF. CDR3 bases read: TGTGCCAGCAGTCTCCGGGTGCGAGACACCCAGTAC.

By share, this clone counts as medium-sized. The gene symbols are mouse symbols. Coverage ceases 1 residue before the CDR3 finishes, and the germline J gene fills in the end. The J gene is TRBJ2-1, the V gene TRBV26; tentatively, D is TRBD1 (6 bases). Between the trimmed V and J ends, which lost 5 bases and 3 bases, there was a span of 8 bases. The CDR3 totals 13 residues. Germline V CDR1 and CDR2: KGHPV, FQNQEV (reference sequence). The CDR3 DNA, read in part, is TGTGCCAGCAGTACGGACAGCTATGCTGAGCAGTTC. The encoded protein is CASSTDSYAEQF. The complete CDR3 sequence is CASSTDSYAEQFF.

By share of the sample, this clone is medium-sized. Genes and germline come from the mouse. The DNA ends 1 residue before the CDR3 does, and the rest of the CDR3 is filled in from the germline J gene. The V call is TRBV26, the J call TRBJ2-1; D may be TRBD1 (5 bases). The CDR3 sequence is 13 residues long. Germline V gene lookup returns CDR1 KGHPV and CDR2 FQNQEV (reference sequence). The V end was cut by 8 bases, the J end by 1 base, with 9 bases between. The CDR3 loop reads CASAQGNYAEQFF. CDR3 DNA, as far as it was read: TGTGCCAGCGCTCAGGGAAACTATGCTGAGCAGTTC.

Concerning this clone itself: These gene names are mouse names. The DNA read from the CDR3 is TGCACCTGCAGTGCAAGGGACAGGGGCCAAGACACCCAGTAC. It specifies CTCSARDRGQDTQY. The CDR3 as a whole reads CTCSARDRGQDTQYF. The rearrangement uses TRBV1 and TRBJ2-5; TRBD1 aligns across 10 bases. The read terminates 1 residue before the CDR3 end, so the remaining end is supplied by the germline J gene. The germline gives CDR1 NSQYPW, CDR2 LRSPGD (reference sequence). The CDR3 extends over 15 amino acids. J lost 2 bases, V lost 2 bases, and 1 base had no gene match.

In regard to this clone: Gene names follow the mouse nomenclature. The CDR3 extends 1 residue past the end of the read, so its final part is completed from the germline J gene. This chain connects TRBV13-3 to TRBJ1-3; unclear D gene. Trimming removed 3 bases at V and 0 bases at J, with 4 bases between. This CDR3 comprises 13 residues. Germline CDR1 NNHDY, CDR2 SYVADS. The part of the CDR3 DNA that was read is TGTGCCAGCAGTGGTAATTCTGGAAATACGCTCTAT. It encodes CASSGNSGNTLY. The complete CDR3 sequence is CASSGNSGNTLYF. The complete variable domain, with remaining parts taken from reference TRBV13-3 and TRBJ1-3, reads EAAVTQSPRSKVAVTGGKVTLSCHQTNNHDYMYWYRQDTGHGLRLIHYSYVADSTEKGDIPDGYKASRPSQENFSLILELASLSQTAVYFCASSGNSGNTLYFGEGSRLIVV.

This clone was seen only a few times. Mouse gene names and germline throughout. The sequence runs out 1 residue before the end of the CDR3; the remainder is reconstructed from the germline J gene. The chain is built from TRBV13-2 and TRBJ2-3; D is possibly TRBD1 (5 bases). V lost 3 bases and J lost 0, with 11 bases in between. The CDR3 extends over 15 amino acids. Germline values: CDR1 NNHNN, CDR2 SYGAGS (reference sequence). The CDR3 protein is CASGGTRSSAETLYF. Incomplete CDR3 DNA: TGTGCCAGCGGTGGGACACGCTCTAGTGCAGAAACGCTGTAT.

By sample fraction, this clone is medium-sized. Mouse germline and gene names are used. The sequenced fragment ends 1 residue before the CDR3 boundary, so the rest is inferred from the germline J gene. This rearrangement joins TRBV26 to TRBJ1-3; D not resolved. Trimming stripped 2 bases from V and 0 bases from J, with 8 bases between. This CDR3 is built from 15 residues. From germline, CDR1 is KGHPV and CDR2 FQNQEV (reference sequence). The CDR3 DNA, read in part, is TGTGCCAGCAGTCTGCAGCCTAATTCTGGAAATACGCTCTAT. Amino acid sequence: CASSLQPNSGNTLY. The whole CDR3 protein reads CASSLQPNSGNTLYF.

Comment on this clone: The gene names given are mouse names. The CDR3 goes on 1 residue after the read ends, and that part is filled in from the germline J gene. The chain recombines TRBV19 with TRBJ2-4, with TRBD1 matching 7 bases. Losses at the gene ends were 4 bases for V and 4 bases for J; bases not matched to a gene: 3. Germline CDR1 FNHDT, CDR2 SITEND (reference sequence). CDR3 length: 13 residues. Partial CDR3 DNA: TGTGCCAGCAGTCTGGGACAGAAAAACACCTTGTAC. Encoded protein: CASSLGQKNTLY. The whole CDR3 protein reads CASSLGQKNTLYF.

This clone is medium-sized (0.01 to 0.1%) within its sample. Gene labels here are mouse ones. The read gets to within 1 residue of the CDR3 end, and the germline J gene fills in the rest. V is TRBV4 and J is TRBJ1-3; no clear D. The CDR3 is made up of 14 amino acids. V was pared by 3 bases and J by 0 bases, with 6 bases between. CDR1 is LGHDT, CDR2 YNNKQL, per germline (reference sequence). CDR3 sequence: CASSYGYSGNTLYF. The part of the CDR3 DNA that was read is TGTGCCAGCAGCTACGGGTATTCTGGAAATACGCTCTAT.